This TCR beta chain was sequenced during a study of T cell repertoires in cytomegalovirus infection. Study-wide background: It can be stated that public TCR beta signatures indicated CMV infection as well as a matching HLA type.

The germline gives CDR1 SGHTA, CDR2 FQGNSA. Trimming pared 3 bases from V and 1 base from J, leaving 9 bases between. This CDR3 spans 15 amino acids. TCRdb itself ran the reads through MiXCR, one entry per CDR3 protein. This table has roughly 230,000 distinct CDR3 sequences, 6% to 8% appearing once. Study-wide points: HLA-C-restricted TCR beta clonotypes specific for CMV led the ex vivo response. The cumulative frequency of public TCR beta families identified carriers of CMV plus the relevant HLA.

Only a few counts were recorded for this clonotype. Its antigen is unidentified. The receptor comes from a human donor in good health (CMV status not recorded). Some clones in this sample may be carry-over from other donors' samples. The sequencing sample was made of PBMCs. The rearrangement uses TRBV7-2 and TRBJ2-2; D unresolved. CDR3 in amino acids: CASSFYTLNTGELFF. The CDR3 DNA reads TGTGCCAGCAGCTTCTACACATTGAACACCGGGGAGCTGTTTTTT.